This paragraph covers one T cell receptor beta chain sequence. Original analysis: Estimates of nucleated cell counts were drawn from the amplification of reference gene primers. Data came from immunoSEQ multiplex PCR; TCRdb stores just in-frame clones and leaves some out. The V and J calls and clone size come from that table; D and trimming were worked out from the DNA. Of approximately 90,000 clones listed, 86% were seen once; the top ten hold less than 9%. The data derive from a study of blood T cell repertoires in COVID-19. At the level of the study: Acute and convalescent COVID-19 samples came from the United States, Italy and Spain. T cells, B-cell-depleted T cells, or PBMCs provided the cDNA or gDNA that served as material.

The CDR3 spans 15 residues. The V gene's germline CDR1 is SGHAT and CDR2 FQDESV (reference sequence). V lost 5 bases and J 5 bases, leaving 16 bases between the germline ends. The clonotype comes from a man between 60 and 70 years old with acute or convalescent COVID-19. Material for sequencing was peripheral blood. The V gene is TRBV11-1, the J gene TRBJ2-4; D possibly corresponds to TRBD1 (5 bases). The CDR3 loop reads CASSRAQVPQNIQYF. The CDR3 DNA reads as TGTGCCAGCAGCCGCGCACAGGTCCCACAAAACATTCAGTACTTC.